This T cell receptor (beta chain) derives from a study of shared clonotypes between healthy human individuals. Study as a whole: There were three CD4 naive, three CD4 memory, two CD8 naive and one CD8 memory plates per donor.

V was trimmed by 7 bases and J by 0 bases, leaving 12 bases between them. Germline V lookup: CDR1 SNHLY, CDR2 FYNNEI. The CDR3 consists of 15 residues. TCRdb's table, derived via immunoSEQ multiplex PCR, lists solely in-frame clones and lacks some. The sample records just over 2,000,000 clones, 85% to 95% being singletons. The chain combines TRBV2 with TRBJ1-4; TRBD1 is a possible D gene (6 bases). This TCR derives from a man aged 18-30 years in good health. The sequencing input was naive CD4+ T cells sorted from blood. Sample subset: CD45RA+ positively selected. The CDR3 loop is CASTGQTTTNEKLFF. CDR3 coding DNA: TGTGCCAGCACCGGACAGACAACAACTAATGAAAAACTGTTTTTT.